A few counts support the clone carrying this T cell receptor beta chain. The antigen is not known. The record originates from a study of CD8+ T cells in alopecia areata. Study observations and caveats: Researchers report lesional scalp, most notably alopecia totalis/universalis, outstripped normal scalp in clonality. Normal skin's resident alphabeta T cells are also sequenced in scalp samples. Sharing of TCR sequences between patients (possibly for HLA-related reasons) was less clear than in mice.

Both CD4+ and CD8+ T cells were separated by sorting PBMCs. TCR sequencing used cDNA made by reverse transcription of extracted RNA. Clones were sequenced by immunoSEQ multiplex PCR, and TCRdb holds only the in-frame ones, with some missing. The table has about 150,000 clones, about three fifths seen once; the top ten hold about 4.5%. Losses at the gene ends were 2 bases for V and 5 bases for J; bases not matched to a gene: 4. Germline V gene data show CDR1 as SQVTM and CDR2 as ANQGSEA. The CDR3 consists of 14 residues. The TCR originated in a human donor in good health. This chain links TRBV29-1 with TRBJ2-3, with 10 bases identical to TRBD2. The sequencing sample was made of CD4+ T cells sorted from blood. The CDR3 region is CSVELAGVVDTQYF. CDR3 nucleotides: TGCAGCGTTGAACTAGCGGGAGTTGTAGATACGCAGTATTTT.